The 28 T cell receptor beta chains reported below all come from one sample, sequenced in a study of shared clonotypes between healthy human individuals. The repertoire was sequenced with immunoSEQ multiplex PCR; TCRdb's copy has only in-frame clones and lacks some. This sample has 2 million or so clones; 90% to 95% occur once, and the top ten carry under 0.15%. The specimen was naive CD4+ T cells sorted from blood. The subset: CD45RA+ positively selected. Receptor source: a man aged 18 to 35 in good health.

Only one count was recorded for this clone. This sample includes further DNA sequences coding for the same CDR3. The chain carries TRBV6-5 and TRBJ1-1; D call uncertain. This CDR3 region has 15 residues. Looked up from germline, CDR1 is MNHEY and CDR2 is SVGAGI. The V end was cut by 0 bases, the J end by 0 bases, with 8 bases between. Here the CDR3 DNA reads TGTGCCAGCAGTTACTCGAATCGAGTGAACACTGAAGCTTTCTTT. Translation gives CASSYSNRVNTEAFF.

The genes are TRBV5-3 and TRBJ1-6; D gene uncertain. TRBV5-3 is labeled an ORF, and its function is uncertain. V lost 7 bases and J lost 3, with 11 bases in between. The CDR3 spans 14 residues. CDR3 region: CARVSKFYNSPLHF. The CDR3 DNA sequence: TGTGCCAGAGTGAGTAAATTCTATAATTCACCCCTCCACTTT.

The rearrangement uses TRBV7-9 and TRBJ2-3, with a tentative D call TRBD2 (5 bases). The CDR3 loop spans 14 amino acids. The V gene lost 1 base and the J gene lost 1 base, with 6 bases spanning the gap. Per germline, CDR1 SEHNR and CDR2 FQNEAQ (reference sequence). CDR3 sequence (DNA): TGTGCCAGCAGCTTAGACGGGGGCACAGATACGCAGTATTTT. Its protein product is CASSLDGGTDTQYF.

The chain is built from TRBV4-1 and TRBJ2-5; 7 nucleotides agree with TRBD2. The germline V gene has CDR1 MGHRA and CDR2 YSYEKL. The CDR3 runs 16 residues. The J segment lost 5 bases and the V segment lost 0 bases, leaving 9 bases of the junction unmatched. DNA for the CDR3: TGCGCCAGCAGCCAAGAAGGAGCGGGAATGCGGGAGACCCAGTACTTC. This codes for CASSQEGAGMRETQYF.

This clone appeared once. J is TRBJ1-4 and V is TRBV5-1, with D tentatively TRBD1 (5 bases). CDR1 and CDR2 (germline): SGHRS, YFSETQ. V was shortened by 0 bases and J by 7 bases, with 7 bases between the two germline ends. This CDR3 has 13 amino acids. CDR3: CASSLGRGEKLFF. For the CDR3, the DNA is TGCGCCAGCAGCTTGGGGAGGGGTGAAAAACTGTTTTTT.

This clone showed up just once. Other DNA sequences in the sample encode the same CDR3. This chain uses TRBV11-2 with TRBJ2-1; 7 bases map to TRBD1. The CDR3 runs 14 residues. V lost 1 base, J lost 4 bases, and 1 base stayed unmatched. Germline V gene lookup returns CDR1 SGHAT and CDR2 FQNNGV. CDR3 residues: CASSLGDSYNEQFF. The DNA of the CDR3 is TGTGCCAGCAGCTTAGGGGACAGTTACAATGAGCAGTTCTTC.

V and J are TRBV10-1 and TRBJ1-3, with D hard to call. This CDR3 is built from 11 residues. The V gene's germline CDR1 is WNHNN and CDR2 SYGVQD (reference sequence). V gave up 11 bases and J gave up 4 bases, with 9 bases separating them. The CDR3 region has the DNA TGCGCCGTCCAGACAGGAAACACCATATATTTT. This gives the protein CAVQTGNTIYF.

The chain couples TRBV10-2 to TRBJ2-3; 10 bases are a match to TRBD2. The CDR3 length is 15 residues. From germline, CDR1 is WSHSY and CDR2 SAAADI. V shed 3 bases and J 1 base; nucleotides not matched to a gene: 1. The CDR3 bases are TGCGCCAGCAGTGATCTAGCGGGGGGCACAGATACGCAGTATTTT. Its translation is CASSDLAGGTDTQYF.

The rearrangement joins TRBV27 to TRBJ2-5, with TRBD1 identical over 10 bases. The V gene's germline CDR1 is MNHEY and CDR2 SMNVEV (reference sequence). V lost 3 bases to trimming and J lost 11 bases; unmatched junction nucleotides: 6. The CDR3 spans 13 residues. The CDR3 nucleotides are TGTGCCAGCAGTTTGGACAGGGGGGGTGAGCAGTACTTC. Translation: CASSLDRGGEQYF.

The V gene is TRBV28, the J gene TRBJ2-2; D is tentatively TRBD1 or TRBD2 (5 bases each). The CDR3 is 15 residues long. Germline V gene sequence: CDR1 MDHEN, CDR2 SYDVKM. The V gene lost 6 bases and the J gene lost 2 bases, with 13 bases spanning the gap. The CDR3, as DNA: TGTGCCAGCAGAACCGGGACCCCTAACACCGGGGAGCTGTTTTTT. Its protein product is CASRTGTPNTGELFF.

The chain uses TRBV5-1 and TRBJ2-5; the D gene is possibly TRBD1 (5 bases). V was trimmed by 3 bases and J by 4 bases, leaving 16 bases between them. The CDR3 runs to 15 residues. Germline V gene lookup returns CDR1 SGHRS and CDR2 YFSETQ. The CDR3 region has the DNA TGCGCCAGCAGCTCTAACCCAGGGAATGCAGAGACCCAGTACTTC. It yields the protein CASSSNPGNAETQYF.

The J gene is TRBJ1-6, the V gene TRBV2; 8 bases fit TRBD1. Germline CDR1 SNHLY, CDR2 FYNNEI. V was clipped by 0 bases and J by 3 bases; unmatched bases: 13. The CDR3 has 20 residues. The DNA of the CDR3 is TGTGCCAGCAGTGAAGCGCTTGTCGGACAGGGACTTTTCTATAATTCACCCCTCCACTTT. The encoded protein is CASSEALVGQGLFYNSPLHF. The complete variable domain, with remaining parts taken from reference TRBV2 and TRBJ1-6, reads EPEVTQTPSHQVTQMGQEVILRCVPISNHLYFYWYRQILGQKVEFLVSFYNNEISEKSEIFDDQFSVERPDGSNFTLKIRSTKLEDSAMYFCASSEALVGQGLFYNSPLHFGNGTRLTVT.

The chain uses TRBV6-5 and TRBJ2-7; a weak D match, TRBD2 (5 bases). Germline assignment: CDR1 MNHEY and CDR2 SVGAGI. The CDR3 is 14 residues long. Deletions cut 9 bases from V and 3 bases from J, with 18 bases between. The CDR3 is CARKRATTSYEQYF. The CDR3 region has the DNA TGTGCCAGAAAACGGGCCACCACTAGCTACGAGCAGTACTTC.

V usage is TRBV6-5 and J usage is TRBJ2-7, with a possible D match to TRBD1 (5 bases). The CDR3 is 15 amino acids. The germline V and J ends were trimmed by 0 bases and 6 bases, with 15 bases remaining between them. Germline CDR1 reads MNHEY; CDR2 reads SVGAGI. The DNA for the CDR3 is TGTGCCAGCAGTTACTCGTCGCGGACAAACGGCGAGCAGTACTTC. Its translation: CASSYSSRTNGEQYF.

For this clone: Other nucleotide sequences from this sample produce the same CDR3. The chain is built from TRBV29-1 and TRBJ1-2, with TRBD1 as a possible D gene (6 bases). V lost 6 bases and J 3 bases, leaving 11 bases between the germline ends. This CDR3 region has 12 residues. The V gene's germline CDR1 is SQVTM and CDR2 ANQGSEA. The CDR3 sequence: CSVVQGDYGYTF. The CDR3 DNA is TGCAGCGTCGTACAGGGTGACTATGGCTACACCTTC.

This sequence joins TRBV19 and TRBJ1-5; D gene unclear. The CDR3 totals 15 residues. Germline V gene lookup returns CDR1 LNHDA and CDR2 SQIVND (reference sequence). The germline V and J ends were trimmed by 2 bases and 1 base, with 9 bases remaining between them. CDR3 region: CASSISGLSNQPQHF. The CDR3 nucleotides are TGTGCCAGTAGTATATCGGGGTTAAGCAATCAGCCCCAGCATTTT.

The chain carries TRBV18 and TRBJ1-6; maybe TRBD1 (6 bases). The CDR3 totals 15 residues. The V gene lost 1 base and the J gene lost 5 bases, with 9 bases spanning the gap. CDR1 is KGHSH, CDR2 LQKENI, per germline. The CDR3 coding sequence is TGTGCCAGCTCACCACAGGGGACAAATAATTCACCCCTCCACTTT. Protein sequence: CASSPQGTNNSPLHF.

The CDR3 sequence: CASSFRQVLAKNIQYF. As DNA, the CDR3 is TGTGCCAGCAGTTTCAGACAGGTTCTGGCCAAAAACATTCAGTACTTC. The chain joins TRBV28 to TRBJ2-4; TRBD1 might be the D (6 bases). The CDR3 has 16 residues. Germline assignment: CDR1 MDHEN and CDR2 SYDVKM. With 3 bases removed from V and 1 base from J, the gap between germline ends came to 13 bases.

The table lists this clone with a count of one. This sequence joins TRBV28 and TRBJ2-2; no clear D gene. CDR3 size: 15 residues. Trimming cost V 7 bases and J 0 bases, with 12 bases left between them. In germline, CDR1 is MDHEN, CDR2 SYDVKM. CDR3 residues: CASIGESANTGELFF. The DNA for the CDR3 is TGTGCCAGCATCGGAGAGTCCGCGAACACCGGGGAGCTGTTTTTT.

The J gene is TRBJ1-5, the V gene TRBV6-1; D call uncertain. The V gene lost 4 bases and the J gene lost 4 bases, with 5 bases spanning the gap. CDR3 length: 12 residues. In germline, CDR1 is MNHNS, CDR2 SASEGT. This CDR3 reads CASSGANQPQHF. CDR3 sequence (DNA): TGTGCCAGCAGTGGTGCGAATCAGCCCCAGCATTTT.

The rearrangement links TRBV19 to TRBJ2-2; 8 nucleotides line up with TRBD2. The V gene's germline CDR1 is LNHDA and CDR2 SQIVND (reference sequence). Trimming took 2 bases from V and 7 from J; bases not matched to a gene: 9. This CDR3 is built from 16 residues. The CDR3 DNA reads as TGTGCCAGTAGTATACGATCGGGAGGGAGAAACGGGGAGCTGTTTTTT. Its translation is CASSIRSGGRNGELFF.

As concerns this clone: It may be a read error: a sequence one base away is much more abundant. The rearrangement links TRBV10-3 to TRBJ2-7; a possible D gene is TRBD2 (5 bases). The germline V gene has CDR1 ENHRY and CDR2 SYGVKD. CDR3 length: 13 amino acids. Trimming removed 3 bases at V and 2 bases at J, with 8 bases between. The CDR3 loop is CAISDEGTYEQYF. In nucleotides, the CDR3 is TGTGCCATCAGTGACGAGGGTACCTACGAGCAGTACTTC.

The chain employs TRBV6-5 and TRBJ1-1; a possible D gene is TRBD1 (5 bases). The CDR3 is 14 amino acids. Between the trimmed V and J ends, which lost 3 bases and 4 bases, there was a span of 12 bases. The germline V gene encodes CDR1 MNHEY and CDR2 SVGAGI. CDR3 coding DNA: TGTGCCAGCAGTTATGAGGGGATGGGCACTGAAGCTTTCTTT. Translating it yields CASSYEGMGTEAFF.

There are a few counts of this clone. This same CDR3 is encoded by further DNA sequences in the sample. This sequence joins TRBV7-9 and TRBJ2-7; D remains unclear. Germline CDR1 reads SEHNR; CDR2 reads FQNEAQ (reference sequence). The CDR3 sequence is 11 residues long. The germline V and J ends were trimmed by 3 bases and 4 bases, with 4 bases remaining between them. As DNA, the CDR3 is TGTGCCAGCAGCTTGAGTTACGAGCAGTACTTC. Its protein product is CASSLSYEQYF.

J is TRBJ1-6 and V is TRBV2; possibly TRBD1 for D (5 bases). The germline gives CDR1 SNHLY, CDR2 FYNNEI. The CDR3 is made up of 14 amino acids. V was pared by 6 bases and J by 6 bases, with 12 bases between. The chain's CDR3 is CASSVDRVNSPLHF. The CDR3 DNA is TGTGCCAGCAGCGTAGACAGAGTTAATTCACCCCTCCACTTT.

The CDR3 here is CAWSARLAGADTQYF. In DNA form, the CDR3 reads TGTGCCTGGAGTGCACGACTAGCGGGAGCAGATACGCAGTATTTT. V is TRBV30 and J is TRBJ2-3; 12 bases line up with TRBD2. With V trimmed by 1 base and J by 4 bases, 3 bases remained unmatched. This CDR3 spans 15 amino acids. Per the germline V gene, CDR1 is GTSNPN and CDR2 is SVGIG (reference sequence).

V is TRBV6-1 and J is TRBJ2-7; D might be TRBD2 (6 bases). This CDR3 contains 15 residues. The V and J ends lost 5 bases and 2 bases respectively, with 16 bases between them. Germline CDR1 MNHNS, CDR2 SASEGT. CDR3 DNA sequence: TGTGCCAGCAGTCCCCGGGTCGGAGGGACCTACGAGCAGTACTTC. This codes for CASSPRVGGTYEQYF.

This chain uses TRBV6-1 with TRBJ1-2; D is unclear. Germline V CDR1 and CDR2: MNHNS, SASEGT. This CDR3 region has 12 residues. Deletions cut 5 bases from V and 6 bases from J, with 10 bases between. The DNA of the CDR3 is TGTGCCAGCAGTTTAGAAGGGAATGGCTACACCTTC. It translates to CASSLEGNGYTF.